This record concerns one T cell receptor beta chain sequence. Assay: immunoSEQ multiplex PCR; the TCRdb copy retains only in-frame clones and omits some. The sample yields 200,000 or so clones, roughly 90% seen once. This specimen belongs to a study of blood T cell repertoires in COVID-19. Germline V CDR1 and CDR2: SGHTA, FQGNSA. This CDR3 region has 11 residues. V lost 4 bases, J lost 8 bases, and 7 bases lay in between. The source is a woman in her twenties or thirties who had recovered from COVID-19. This sequence joins TRBV7-2 and TRBJ2-3, with unresolved D. Sample: PBMCs or T cells enriched from blood (not recorded which). The DNA for the CDR3 is TGTGCCAGCAGCTACTCCGGTACGCAGTATTTT. Translated, it gives CASSYSGTQYF.